Below are 27 T cell receptor beta chains sequenced from a single sample in a study of radiotherapy plus CTLA-4 blockade in lung cancer (dated by TCRdb to 2016 to 2018). The library was built by means of the immunoSEQ multiplex PCR assay. This is the immuneACCESS table as TCRdb keeps it, with only in-frame sequences that have V and J called. A part of the clones is gone; compared with another copy, unresolved V genes explain less than half, and the rest is unexplained. For this sample there are tens of thousands of clones; around 77% appear just once. Approximately 10% of the sample is taken by the ten largest. Sequences were derived from peripheral blood, sampled from a patient treated with radiotherapy plus ipilimumab. The origin of the receptors is a human donor with non-small cell lung cancer who had stable disease on radiotherapy plus ipilimumab.

The table lists this clone with a few counts. The chain combines TRBV5-1 with TRBJ1-2; a possible D gene is TRBD1 (5 bases). V lost 5 bases to trimming and J lost 4 bases, with 12 bases between them. The V gene's germline CDR1 is SGHRS and CDR2 YFSETQ. This CDR3 spans 13 amino acids. CDR3 protein: CASRLTGGYGYTF. CDR3 nucleotides: TGCGCCAGCAGACTAACCGGGGGCTATGGCTACACCTTC.

This clone was picked up a small number of times. J is TRBJ2-5 and V is TRBV11-3; 7 nucleotides line up with TRBD1. The ends lost 4 bases at V and 2 bases at J; junction bases unmatched: 7. The germline V gene has CDR1 SGHNT and CDR2 YENEEA. The CDR3 runs 15 residues. The CDR3 loop is CASSSGQTVQETQYF. In nucleotides, the CDR3 is TGTGCCAGCAGCTCGGGACAGACAGTTCAAGAGACCCAGTACTTC.

This sequence joins TRBV18 and TRBJ2-6, with D possibly being TRBD2 (6 bases). V dropped 1 base and J dropped 1 base, with 20 bases sitting between them. The CDR3 loop spans 20 amino acids. CDR1 KGHSH and CDR2 LQKENI come from the germline V gene. CDR3 in DNA: TGTGCCAGCTCACCACAGTGGGACGTAGCGGTTCGGTCTGGGGCCAACGTCCTGACTTTC. Protein product: CASSPQWDVAVRSGANVLTF.

This sequence joins TRBV7-2 and TRBJ2-2, with D possibly TRBD2 on 5 matching bases. Germline CDR1 reads SGHTA; CDR2 reads FQGNSA. The CDR3 extends over 16 amino acids. Trimming pared 3 bases from V and 0 bases from J, leaving 11 bases between. The CDR3 is CASSFYGGTNTGELFF. The CDR3 nucleotides read TGTGCCAGCAGCTTTTACGGAGGCACGAACACCGGGGAGCTGTTTTTT.

The chain couples TRBV5-1 to TRBJ2-1; unclear D gene. The CDR3 loop spans 15 amino acids. Trimming left V 1 base short and J 0 bases short, with 8 bases between. CDR1 and CDR2 from the germline V gene are SGHRS and YFSETQ. The CDR3 DNA is TGCGCCAGCAGCTTGACAACCAGCTCCTACAATGAGCAGTTCTTC. Amino acid sequence: CASSLTTSSYNEQFF.

The chain uses TRBV5-8 and TRBJ1-1; D gene ambiguous. V shed 1 base and J shed 0 bases, with 16 bases lying between them. The length of the CDR3 is 17 residues. CDR1 is SGHTS, CDR2 YDEGEE, per germline. The chain's CDR3 is CASSLRLAADLNTEAFF. DNA for the CDR3: TGTGCCAGCAGCTTGCGCCTGGCAGCGGACCTGAACACTGAAGCTTTCTTT. The full variable domain, in which reference TRBV5-8 and TRBJ1-1 provide the parts outside the CDR3, is EAGVTQSPTHLIKTRGQQATLRCSPISGHTSVYWYQQALGLGLQFLLWYDEGEERNRGNFPPRFSGRQFPNYSSELNVNALELEDSALYLCASSLRLAADLNTEAFFGQGTRLTVV.

This clone was recorded once. V gene TRBV15 combines with J gene TRBJ1-1; no definite D call. The V and J ends lost 6 bases and 0 bases respectively, with 20 bases between them. In germline, CDR1 is LNHNV, CDR2 YYDKDF (reference sequence). The CDR3 consists of 17 residues. CDR3 sequence reads: CATSNPLRPLMNTEAFF. The CDR3 DNA reads TGTGCCACCAGTAATCCCCTCCGTCCCCTTATGAACACTGAAGCTTTCTTT.

J is TRBJ1-1 and V is TRBV5-1; 7 bases fit TRBD1. Germline assignment: CDR1 SGHRS and CDR2 YFSETQ. The CDR3 length is 16 residues. The V and J ends lost 4 bases and 1 base, in that order; junction bases with no gene match: 10. CDR3 sequence reads: CASSIEGYRGNTEAFF. CDR3 in DNA: TGCGCCAGCAGCATTGAAGGCTACAGGGGGAACACTGAAGCTTTCTTT.

In this sample, this clone turned up many times. This chain connects TRBV9 to TRBJ2-7; TRBD1 agrees at 7 bases. The germline gives CDR1 SGDLS, CDR2 YYNGEE. CDR3 length equals 15 residues. After removal of 1 base from V and 4 bases from J, the junction contained 8 bases not matched to a gene. The CDR3 reads CASSVRRQGLYEQYF. The CDR3, as DNA: TGTGCCAGCAGCGTAAGGCGACAGGGCCTGTACGAGCAGTACTTC.

The chain uses TRBV11-3 and TRBJ2-1; D perhaps matches TRBD2 (6 bases). V was trimmed by 1 base and J by 3 bases, leaving 13 bases between them. The CDR3 is 16 residues long. CDR1 SGHNT and CDR2 YENEEA come from the germline V gene. The CDR3 coding sequence is TGTGCCAGCAGCTTAGCCCGACTAGTTAGCTACAATGAGCAGTTCTTC. Translated: CASSLARLVSYNEQFF.

V gene TRBV2 combines with J gene TRBJ2-3; 8 bases align to TRBD1. Losses at the gene ends were 6 bases for V and 5 bases for J; bases not matched to a gene: 10. In germline, CDR1 is SNHLY, CDR2 FYNNEI. The CDR3 covers 15 residues. For the CDR3, the DNA is TGTGCCAGCAGCCAAAGACAGGGGAAAAAAGATACGCAGTATTTT. Translated, it gives CASSQRQGKKDTQYF.

The chain combines TRBV30 with TRBJ2-2; D call uncertain. Deletions cut 0 bases from V and 0 bases from J, with 11 bases between. CDR3 length: 16 residues. In germline, CDR1 is GTSNPN, CDR2 SVGIG (reference sequence). Written as DNA, the CDR3 is TGTGCCTGGAGTGTCGCCCGAAGCTCGAACACCGGGGAGCTGTTTTTT. Translation: CAWSVARSSNTGELFF.

The V and J genes are TRBV29-1 and TRBJ1-2, with 7 nucleotides matching TRBD1. V shed 7 bases and J 3 bases; nucleotides not matched to a gene: 2. The CDR3 spans 11 residues. Germline-derived CDR1 and CDR2 are SQVTM and ANQGSEA. CDR3 amino acids: CSADRDYGYTF. CDR3 DNA: TGCAGCGCTGACAGGGACTATGGCTACACCTTC.

This clone showed up just a few times. CDR3 protein: CASSPRGGNYGYTF. In nucleotides, the CDR3 is TGCGCCAGCAGCCCCCGAGGGGGCAACTATGGCTACACCTTC. The rearrangement links TRBV5-1 to TRBJ1-2, with 7 bases lining up with TRBD1. V was clipped by 4 bases and J by 2 bases; unmatched bases: 5. Germline CDR1 reads SGHRS; CDR2 reads YFSETQ. The CDR3 spans 14 residues.

CDR3 residues: CAGKSGTGNQPQHF. In DNA, the CDR3 is TGTGCCGGAAAGTCCGGGACAGGTAATCAGCCCCAGCATTTT. The chain combines TRBV9 with TRBJ1-5; 8 bases agree with TRBD1. The CDR3 is 14 residues long. Germline lookup yields CDR1 SGDLS and CDR2 YYNGEE. The V gene end was trimmed by 10 bases and the J gene end by 4 bases; junction bases not matched to a gene: 10.

The chain uses TRBV10-3 and TRBJ1-1; D might be TRBD1 (6 bases). V was cut by 7 bases and J by 4 bases, with 7 bases left in between. The CDR3 loop spans 11 amino acids. The germline V gene encodes CDR1 ENHRY and CDR2 SYGVKD. CDR3 nucleotide sequence: TGTGCCATCAAGGACAGCACTGAAGCTTTCTTT. This codes for CAIKDSTEAFF.

This CDR3 reads CASSQEGTGDNEQFF. In DNA, the CDR3 is TGCGCCAGCAGCCAAGAAGGGACAGGAGACAATGAGCAGTTCTTC. The chain recombines TRBV4-1 with TRBJ2-1; TRBD1 aligns across 8 bases. This CDR3 is built from 15 residues. The germline V gene encodes CDR1 MGHRA and CDR2 YSYEKL. V shed 0 bases, J shed 5 bases, and the junction held 3 bases outside the gene matches.

The chain couples TRBV11-3 to TRBJ1-2; 7 bases line up with TRBD1. This CDR3 comprises 14 residues. CDR1 and CDR2 from the germline V gene are SGHNT and YENEEA. The V and J ends lost 5 bases and 4 bases, in that order; junction bases with no gene match: 7. CDR3 in DNA: TGTGCCAGCAGCATCGGCGACAGGGTCTATGGCTACACCTTC. This encodes CASSIGDRVYGYTF. The full variable domain, with the rest looked up from reference TRBV11-3 and TRBJ1-2, is EAGVVQSPRYKIIEKKQPVAFWCNPISGHNTLYWYLQNLGQGPELLIRYENEEAVDDSQLPKDRFSAERLKGVDSTLKIQPAELGDSAVYLCASSIGDRVYGYTFGSGTRLTVV.

The genes are TRBV19 and TRBJ2-4, with D perhaps matching TRBD1 (6 bases). Germline V gene lookup returns CDR1 LNHDA and CDR2 SQIVND (reference sequence). The V gene lost 1 base and the J gene lost 2 bases, with 15 bases spanning the gap. The CDR3 runs to 17 residues. CDR3 sequence (DNA): TGTGCCAGTAGTATAGCCGGCGTGGACAGTACCAAAAACATTCAGTACTTC. Translating gives CASSIAGVDSTKNIQYF.

The chain has TRBV2 and TRBJ1-2, with unresolved D. V shed 7 bases and J shed 4 bases, with 16 bases lying between them. The CDR3 runs 14 residues. Germline V gives CDR1 SNHLY, CDR2 FYNNEI. The DNA of the CDR3 is TGTGCCAGCACCCGCCTGGTGGACTTCTATGGCTACACCTTC. As protein: CASTRLVDFYGYTF.

The chain carries TRBV27 and TRBJ1-2; 10 nucleotides align to TRBD1. Germline V gene sequence: CDR1 MNHEY, CDR2 SMNVEV (reference sequence). Trimming cost V 5 bases and J 6 bases; bases outside gene matches: 9. The CDR3 loop spans 15 amino acids. The CDR3 sequence is CASSPRTGGRDGYTF. The CDR3 DNA reads as TGTGCCAGCAGTCCCCGGACAGGGGGTAGGGATGGCTACACCTTC.

The chain uses TRBV2 and TRBJ1-5; 9 bases fit TRBD1. J was trimmed by 4 bases and V by 5 bases; bases with no gene match: 3. The CDR3 extends over 14 amino acids. Germline V lookup: CDR1 SNHLY, CDR2 FYNNEI. CDR3 residues: CASSPGTGNQPQHF. In DNA form, the CDR3 reads TGTGCCAGCAGTCCGGGGACAGGGAATCAGCCCCAGCATTTT.

The J gene is TRBJ1-3, the V gene TRBV18; D ambiguous. The CDR3 consists of 17 residues. Trimming removed 3 bases from V and 0 bases from J, with 15 bases in between. Per the germline V gene, CDR1 is KGHSH and CDR2 is LQKENI. The CDR3 is CASSPTPPTSSGNTIYF. CDR3 sequence (DNA): TGTGCCAGCTCACCCACGCCCCCAACGAGCTCTGGAAACACCATATATTTT.

This clone was detected a few times. This chain uses TRBV4-1 with TRBJ1-1; possible D gene TRBD1, 6 bases. Trimming removed 6 bases at V and 4 bases at J, with 15 bases between. The CDR3 consists of 14 residues. Germline V CDR1 and CDR2: MGHRA, YSYEKL. CDR3 in DNA: TGCGCCAGCAGGGCAAAACAGGGCCCCACTGAAGCTTTCTTT. Its protein product is CASRAKQGPTEAFF.

The gene calls are TRBV5-6 and TRBJ2-2; 7 nucleotides agree with TRBD1. Germline V gene lookup returns CDR1 SGHDT and CDR2 YYEEEE. Trimming removed 0 bases from V and 3 bases from J; junction bases left unmatched: 8. The CDR3 has 17 amino acids. CDR3 amino acids: CASSLGGPGQYTGELFF. CDR3 DNA sequence: TGTGCCAGCAGCTTGGGAGGGCCGGGACAGTACACCGGGGAGCTGTTTTTT.

This CDR3 is CASSLVGREGARETQYF. CDR3 nucleotides: TGTGCCAGCAGCTTAGTTGGGAGAGAGGGGGCTCGAGAGACCCAGTACTTC. The chain has TRBV7-6 and TRBJ2-5, with 7 bases fitting TRBD1. Germline trimming cut 1 base from V and 4 bases from J; bases unmatched to any gene: 12. CDR1 is SGHVS and CDR2 is FNYEAQ in the germline V gene. This CDR3 has 17 residues.

The chain links TRBV9 to TRBJ2-1; no clear D. The CDR3 runs 15 residues. Germline CDR1 SGDLS, CDR2 YYNGEE. The V end lost 4 bases, the J end lost 8 bases, and 19 bases lay between the germline ends. Written as DNA, the CDR3 is TGTGCCAGCAGCCCCCCCGGGTCGCAGCCTTATGAGCAGTTCTTC. Amino acids: CASSPPGSQPYEQFF.